These 22 T cell receptor beta chains were all obtained from the same sample, sequenced in a study of blood T cells in healthy people across ages. PCR was performed a second time for about 7 to 11 cycles using a sample-barcoded 5' primer and a J-beta primer mix. TCRdb recomputed calls from the 5' RACE reads with MiXCR, one row per CDR3 protein. The sample consists of 700,000 to 850,000 distinct CDR3 sequences, about 37% of them appearing once. Sequencing was done on a sample of blood. The receptors stem from a man in his late teens or twenties in good health.

This clonotype was seen a few times. The chain recombines TRBV4-3 with TRBJ2-1; 7 bases match TRBD1. The CDR3 sequence is 14 residues long. Germline CDR1 and CDR2: LGHNA and YSLEER. J lost 15 bases, V lost 1 base, and 12 bases had no gene match. This chain's CDR3 is CASSQGTGTRARFF. The CDR3 DNA reads TGCGCCAGCAGCCAAGGGACAGGTACAAGGGCCAGGTTCTTC.

This clonotype was recorded a few times. This chain joins TRBV12-3 or TRBV12-4 and TRBJ1-1; 7 bases match TRBD1. Trimming cost V 4 bases and J 4 bases; bases outside gene matches: 6. This CDR3 contains 14 residues. Here the CDR3 DNA reads TGTGCCAGCAGTTACGGACAGGATCCCACTGAAGCTTTCTTT. As protein: CASSYGQDPTEAFF.

This clonotype was seen only a few times. The rearrangement joins TRBV2 to TRBJ2-3; D ambiguous. V lost 5 bases and J lost 2, with 14 bases in between. Per the germline V gene, CDR1 is SNHLY and CDR2 is FYNNEI. This CDR3 is built from 15 residues. The CDR3 nucleotides read TGTGCCAGCAGTCTTAAGGTGTTGATCACAGATACGCAGTATTTT. Its translation is CASSLKVLITDTQYF.

This clonotype occurred a few times. CDR3 nucleotide sequence: TGCAGTGCTGGACAGAACACTGAAGCTTTCTTT. Encoded protein: CSAGQNTEAFF. The rearrangement joins TRBV20-1 to TRBJ1-1; TRBD1 is a possible D gene (5 bases). V dropped 5 bases and J dropped 1 base, with 5 bases sitting between them. The CDR3 has 11 amino acids. Germline CDR1 reads DFQATT; CDR2 reads SNEGSKA (reference sequence).

This clonotype was observed a single time. A much larger clone differs from this one at a single base, so this may be a read error. The V call is TRBV6-6, the J call TRBJ2-7; possible D gene TRBD2, 6 bases. Germline lookup yields CDR1 MNHNY and CDR2 SVGAGI (reference sequence). The CDR3 length is 15 residues. The DNA of the CDR3 is TGTGCCAGCAGTTACGGTTCGGGGGAGATCTACGAGCGGTACTTC. The encoded protein is CASSYGSGEIYERYF.

This clonotype was found a few times. The chain employs TRBV6-5 and TRBJ1-4; 9 bases map to TRBD1. The ends lost 4 bases at V and 4 bases at J; junction bases unmatched: 7. CDR1 and CDR2 from the germline V gene are MNHEY and SVGAGI. This CDR3 comprises 16 residues. CDR3 sequence: CASSSDRGAINEKLFF. CDR3 DNA sequence: TGTGCCAGCAGTTCCGACAGGGGGGCTATTAATGAAAAACTGTTTTTT.

V gene TRBV12-3 or TRBV12-4 combines with J gene TRBJ2-7; a weak D match, TRBD2 (6 bases). The CDR3 runs to 14 residues. V lost 6 bases and J lost 7, with 19 bases in between. CDR3 DNA sequence: TGTGCCAGCAGCCAGGCGGAGGGGTCGGGTGAGCAGTACTTC. Its protein product is CASSQAEGSGEQYF.

This clonotype was picked up a small number of times. The chain combines TRBV27 with TRBJ2-1, with D uncertain. V lost 3 bases to trimming and J lost 6 bases, with 9 bases between them. Germline V gene sequence: CDR1 MNHEY, CDR2 SMNVEV (reference sequence). The CDR3 consists of 13 residues. The DNA for the CDR3 is TGTGCCAGCAGTTTGCCCCTCCCCAATGAGCAGTTCTTC. Encoded protein: CASSLPLPNEQFF.

CDR3 DNA sequence: TGTGCCAGCAGCGTCGGACTAGCGGGCCTCTACAATGAGCAGTACTTC. Translated: CASSVGLAGLYNEQYF. This sequence joins TRBV7-9 and TRBJ2-5; TRBD2 matches 11 bases. This CDR3 region has 16 residues. Germline CDR1 and CDR2: SEHNR and FQNEAQ (reference sequence). With 5 bases clipped from V and 11 bases from J, the junction kept 16 bases outside the gene matches.

This chain's CDR3 is CASSPRDSTGELFF. For the CDR3, the DNA is TGCGCCAGCAGCCCCCGAGATAGCACCGGGGAGCTGTTTTTT. V and J are TRBV4-1 and TRBJ2-2; D gene unclear. V was pared by 4 bases and J by 4 bases, with 10 bases between. CDR1 MGHRA and CDR2 YSYEKL come from the germline V gene. The CDR3 consists of 14 residues.

Points on this clonotype: The junction shows a germline mismatch at one end, possibly a read error. The CDR3 here is CVSRRQGPIYGYTF. DNA of the CDR3: TGTGTCAGCAGGCGACAGGGGCCTATCTATGGCTACACCTTC. This chain connects TRBV27 to TRBJ1-2, with 8 nucleotides matching TRBD1. Per germline, CDR1 MNHEY and CDR2 SMNVEV (reference sequence). The CDR3 covers 14 residues.

This clonotype was seen a few times. The gene calls are TRBV6-2 or TRBV6-3 and TRBJ2-7; D perhaps matches TRBD2 (5 bases). The CDR3 consists of 16 residues. Germline V lookup: CDR1 MNHEY, CDR2 SVGEGT. V shed 5 bases and J shed 4 bases, with 21 bases lying between them. The CDR3 reads CASSQTTSAPKYEQYF. DNA of the CDR3: TGTGCCAGCAGTCAGACTACCAGCGCACCCAAGTACGAGCAGTACTTC.

The sample holds one count of this clonotype. The chain couples TRBV4-3 to TRBJ2-1; no clear D. The J call is uncertain, as TRBJ2-7 better fits the DNA end. Germline assignment: CDR1 LGHNA and CDR2 YSLEER. This CDR3 has 19 amino acids. The CDR3 DNA reads as TGCGCCAGCAGCCAAGAGGTAGCAGGTCTTTACAGCTCCTACAATGAGCAGTACTTC. As protein: CASSQEVAGLYSSYNEQYF.

Turning to this clonotype: A junction boundary mismatches the germline segment, possibly from a read error. The CDR3 here is CASSFIAGLAGGASYDEQFF. CDR3 nucleotide sequence: TGTGCCAGCAGTTTTATAGCCGGACTAGCGGGGGGGGCTTCCTACGATGAGCAGTTCTTC. The chain carries TRBV12-3 or TRBV12-4 and TRBJ2-1; 15 bases line up with TRBD2. This CDR3 is 20 amino acids long.

This clonotype was counted a few times. The V gene is TRBV5-1, the J gene TRBJ1-2; D is unclear. The V gene lost 7 bases and the J gene lost 1 base, with 11 bases spanning the gap. The CDR3 is made up of 13 amino acids. CDR1 and CDR2 from the germline V gene are SGHRS and YFSETQ. The CDR3 region is CASAEDNNYGYTF. As DNA, the CDR3 is TGCGCCAGCGCCGAGGATAATAACTATGGCTACACCTTC.

The chain employs TRBV6-6 and TRBJ1-6; D gene uncertain. Germline V gene data show CDR1 as MNHNY and CDR2 as SVGAGI (reference sequence). The CDR3 length is 15 residues. Trimming shortened V by 2 bases and J by 9 bases, and 14 bases separated the two germline ends. This chain's CDR3 is CASSYDGGVGSPLHF. The CDR3, as DNA: TGTGCCAGCAGTTACGACGGCGGTGTCGGTTCACCCCTCCACTTT.

A few counts support this clonotype. The genes are TRBV7-9 and TRBJ1-1, with D uncertain. Trimming took off 4 bases at V and 5 bases at J, with 14 bases between the two ends. This CDR3 spans 14 amino acids. From germline, CDR1 is SEHNR and CDR2 FQNEAQ (reference sequence). Written as DNA, the CDR3 is TGTGCCAGCAGCTACAGTAGCCGGTCGACTGAAGCTTTCTTT. Translating gives CASSYSSRSTEAFF.

This clonotype has a single count. The chain combines TRBV20-1 with TRBJ2-1, with 11 bases fitting TRBD2. The J call may be faulty, since TRBJ2-7 better matches the DNA end. This CDR3 is built from 17 residues. Germline CDR1 reads DFQATT; CDR2 reads SNEGSKA (reference sequence). CDR3 residues: CSARKLAGDSSYNEQYF. DNA for the CDR3: TGCAGTGCTAGAAAACTAGCGGGGGATAGTTCCTACAATGAGCAGTACTTC.

The rearrangement joins TRBV12-3 or TRBV12-4 to TRBJ2-6; D is unclear. The CDR3 loop spans 17 amino acids. Trimming took 1 base from V and 4 from J, leaving 14 bases between them. The CDR3 coding sequence is TGTGCCAGCAGTTTAGTCCCACCCGAGAGGGGGGCCAACGTCCTGACTTTC. Translated: CASSLVPPERGANVLTF.

J is TRBJ1-1 and V is TRBV6-1, with D perhaps matching TRBD1 (5 bases). The CDR3 contains 15 residues. Trimming left V 6 bases short and J 7 bases short, with 21 bases between. The germline CDR1 and CDR2 sequences are MNHNS and SASEGT. CDR3 in amino acids: CASRRAALLGGEAFF. CDR3 nucleotide sequence: TGTGCCAGCAGAAGGGCGGCGTTACTGGGGGGTGAAGCTTTCTTT.

The rearrangement links TRBV7-2 to TRBJ2-5; D unclear. Between the trimmed V and J ends, which lost 6 bases and 5 bases, there was a span of 10 bases. CDR3 length: 12 amino acids. Germline CDR1 and CDR2: SGHTA and FQGNSA. In DNA, the CDR3 is TGTGCCAGCAGTCTAGGCATGGAGACCCAGTACTTC. Translation: CASSLGMETQYF.

The J gene is TRBJ1-1, the V gene TRBV7-9; TRBD1 matches 10 bases. Germline V gene lookup returns CDR1 SEHNR and CDR2 FQNEAQ (reference sequence). The CDR3 totals 14 residues. Trimming took 9 bases from V and 3 from J; bases not matched to a gene: 7. The CDR3 here is CASRAGTGDTEAFF. In nucleotides, the CDR3 is TGTGCCAGTCGGGCCGGGACAGGGGACACTGAAGCTTTCTTT.